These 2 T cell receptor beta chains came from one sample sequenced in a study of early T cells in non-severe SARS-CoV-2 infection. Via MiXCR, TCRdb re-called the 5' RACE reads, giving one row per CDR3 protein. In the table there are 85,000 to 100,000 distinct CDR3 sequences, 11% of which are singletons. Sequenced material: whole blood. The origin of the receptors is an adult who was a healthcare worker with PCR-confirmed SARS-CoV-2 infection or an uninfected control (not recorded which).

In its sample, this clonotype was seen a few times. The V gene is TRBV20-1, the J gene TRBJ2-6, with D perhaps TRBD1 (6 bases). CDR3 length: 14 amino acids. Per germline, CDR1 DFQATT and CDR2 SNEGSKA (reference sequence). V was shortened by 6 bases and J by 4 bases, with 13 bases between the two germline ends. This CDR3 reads CSADTGSGANVLTF. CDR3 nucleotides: TGCAGTGCAGACACAGGGTCGGGGGCCAACGTCCTGACTTTC.

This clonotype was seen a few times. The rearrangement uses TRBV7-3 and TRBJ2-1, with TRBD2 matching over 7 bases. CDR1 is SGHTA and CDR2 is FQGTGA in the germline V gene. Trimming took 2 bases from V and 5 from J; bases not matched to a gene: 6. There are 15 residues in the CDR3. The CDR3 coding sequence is TGTGCCAGCAGCTTAGGCGGGAGAAGCAACAATGAGCAGTTCTTC. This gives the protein CASSLGGRSNNEQFF.